The following is a TCR beta chain sequence with its context. Its antigen remains unknown. CDR3 length: 14 residues. Germline CDR1 and CDR2: SGHRS and YFSETQ. V was shortened by 1 base and J by 5 bases, with 12 bases between the two germline ends. This specimen comes from a study of cytomegalovirus exposure and HLA in healthy donors. Findings and caveats of the study: Several of the most significant clusters appeared linked to common viral pathogens, based on a later analysis. Likely technical artifact: a cluster of highly shared sequence variants.

13 Jbeta primers and 60 Vbeta primers were used for the PCR. The protocol was immunoSEQ multiplex PCR, while the TCRdb copy is restricted to in-frame clones and leaves out a portion. The clone table shows approximately 37,000 clones, with the ten largest holding just under 4%. The TCR comes from a male donor in good health and CMV-seronegative. The chain joins TRBV5-1 to TRBJ2-5; D remains unclear. Sequences were obtained from PBMCs. The CDR3 coding sequence is TGCGCCAGCAGCTTGTCCCCAGGCCGGGAGACCCAGTACTTC. Translating gives CASSLSPGRETQYF. Supplemented by reference TRBV5-1 and TRBJ2-5, the full variable domain reads KAGVTQTPRYLIKTRGQQVTLSCSPISGHRSVSWYQQTPGQGLQFLFEYFSETQRNKGNFPGRFSGRQFSNSRSEMNVSTLELGDSALYLCASSLSPGRETQYFGPGTRLLVL.